The 18 T cell receptor beta chains in this list originate from one sample, sequenced in a study of CD8+ T cells in alopecia areata. Sequencing used cDNA as its template, made by extracting RNA and reverse transcribing it. Clones were sequenced by immunoSEQ multiplex PCR, and TCRdb holds only the in-frame ones, with some missing. The repertoire includes roughly 100,000 clones, 55% of them detected once, and 8.8% sits in the top ten. Specimen: CD4+ T cells sorted from blood. Receptors originate from a human donor in good health.

This clone was recorded once. CDR3 region: CAIKDGQGANTEAFF. Written as DNA, the CDR3 is TGTGCCATCAAAGACGGCCAGGGGGCGAACACTGAAGCTTTCTTT. The J gene is TRBJ1-1, the V gene TRBV10-3; 8 bases line up with TRBD1. J was trimmed by 1 base and V by 7 bases; bases with no gene match: 8. This CDR3 has 15 amino acids. CDR1 is ENHRY, CDR2 SYGVKD, per germline.

The J gene is TRBJ1-5, the V gene TRBV23-1, with D maybe TRBD1 (6 bases). TRBV23-1 is sorted into the ORF group, with uncertain function. V was pared by 1 base and J by 1 base, with 20 bases between. This CDR3 contains 19 residues. CDR3 protein: CASSQLVPQGQVSNQPQHF. In nucleotides, the CDR3 is TGCGCCAGCAGTCAATTGGTACCACAGGGACAAGTGAGCAATCAGCCCCAGCATTTT.

The rearrangement joins TRBV5-5 to TRBJ1-2; 7 nucleotides agree with TRBD1. The CDR3 spans 13 residues. V shed 4 bases, J shed 4 bases, and the junction held 4 bases outside the gene matches. The germline V gene encodes CDR1 SGHKS and CDR2 YYEKEE (reference sequence). CDR3 protein: CASSVRDSYGYTF. In DNA form, the CDR3 reads TGTGCCAGCAGCGTCCGGGACAGCTATGGCTACACCTTC.

The chain recombines TRBV30 with TRBJ2-5, with 11 bases aligning to TRBD2. The germline V gene has CDR1 GTSNPN and CDR2 SVGIG (reference sequence). The CDR3 loop spans 13 amino acids. The V and J ends lost 5 bases and 7 bases, in that order; junction bases with no gene match: 6. CDR3 amino acids: CAWGTSGPGTQYF. DNA for the CDR3: TGTGCCTGGGGGACTAGCGGCCCTGGGACCCAGTACTTC.

The chain uses TRBV4-3 and TRBJ2-7; D is undetermined. The CDR3 loop spans 13 amino acids. The germline CDR1 and CDR2 sequences are LGHNA and YSLEER. V dropped 0 bases and J dropped 3 bases, with 6 bases sitting between them. CDR3: CASSQDRNYEQYF. The CDR3 DNA reads TGCGCCAGCAGCCAAGATAGAAACTACGAGCAGTACTTC.

A few counts support this clone. V usage is TRBV7-9 and J usage is TRBJ1-6; 9 bases are a match to TRBD1. This CDR3 contains 13 residues. Germline V gives CDR1 SEHNR, CDR2 FQNEAQ (reference sequence). V was clipped by 8 bases and J by 7 bases; unmatched bases: 3. This CDR3 reads CASSGTGNSPLHF. The CDR3 DNA reads as TGTGCCAGCTCCGGGACAGGGAATTCACCCCTCCACTTT.

This clone was seen a few times. The chain couples TRBV7-2 to TRBJ2-7; 8 positions match TRBD2. This CDR3 spans 14 amino acids. V was clipped by 2 bases and J by 3 bases; unmatched bases: 3. Germline V CDR1 and CDR2: SGHTA, FQGNSA. The CDR3 region is CASSLLRGDYEQYF. DNA for the CDR3: TGTGCCAGCAGCTTACTGCGGGGGGACTACGAGCAGTACTTC.

The sample holds a few counts of this clone. The V gene is TRBV7-2, the J gene TRBJ2-3; D not resolved. The CDR3 loop spans 13 amino acids. Germline-derived CDR1 and CDR2 are SGHTA and FQGNSA. The V end was cut by 3 bases, the J end by 4 bases, with 8 bases between. CDR3 sequence reads: CASSLAIADTQYF. CDR3 bases: TGTGCCAGCAGCTTGGCAATAGCAGATACGCAGTATTTT.

The V call is TRBV11-1, the J call TRBJ2-5; 10 nucleotides agree with TRBD2. Germline V lookup: CDR1 SGHAT, CDR2 FQDESV (reference sequence). V dropped 5 bases and J dropped 5; count of bases not matched to a gene: 20. The CDR3 spans 19 residues. CDR3 region: CASSPFNPTSGLLQETQYF. CDR3 nucleotide sequence: TGTGCCAGCAGCCCATTCAACCCGACTAGCGGGCTACTCCAGGAGACCCAGTACTTC.

This clone has a handful of counts. The CDR3 sequence: CAWSVQVHSYEQYF. The CDR3 DNA sequence: TGTGCCTGGAGTGTACAGGTCCACTCCTACGAGCAGTACTTC. This chain links TRBV30 with TRBJ2-7, with TRBD1 as a possible D gene (5 bases). V lost 0 bases to trimming and J lost 0 bases, with 9 bases between them. This CDR3 region has 14 residues. Looked up from germline, CDR1 is GTSNPN and CDR2 is SVGIG (reference sequence).

The chain employs TRBV18 and TRBJ1-5; tentatively, D is TRBD1 (6 bases). V was clipped by 5 bases and J by 2 bases, with 10 bases between them. The germline gives CDR1 KGHSH, CDR2 LQKENI. The CDR3 spans 14 residues. This chain's CDR3 is CASSGGGGNQPQHF. The CDR3 coding sequence is TGTGCCAGCTCAGGAGGGGGGGGCAATCAGCCCCAGCATTTT.

The chain links TRBV1 to TRBJ2-3. TRBV1 is marked as a pseudogene. The CDR3 spans 13 residues. In DNA form, the CDR3 reads TGCACCAGCAGCTCGGAATTGCCAGATACGCAGTATTTT. Amino acids: CTSSSELPDTQYF.

The genes are TRBV7-9 and TRBJ1-6; no firm D call. Trimming took off 0 bases at V and 6 bases at J, with 6 bases between the two ends. Germline V CDR1 and CDR2: SEHNR, FQNEAQ (reference sequence). This CDR3 contains 14 residues. CDR3 sequence (DNA): TGTGCCAGCAGCTTAGCAGGGTCTAATTCACCCCTCCACTTT. This codes for CASSLAGSNSPLHF.

In this sample, this clone turned up a few times. The chain joins TRBV7-9 to TRBJ2-7; 7 nucleotides match TRBD2. The V gene's germline CDR1 is SEHNR and CDR2 FQNEAQ (reference sequence). This CDR3 region has 14 residues. V shed 4 bases and J 3 bases; nucleotides not matched to a gene: 6. CDR3 nucleotides: TGTGCCAGCAGCTCAGGACTAGGGAGCTACGAGCAGTACTTC. Translation gives CASSSGLGSYEQYF.

Only a few counts were recorded for this clone. The J gene is TRBJ2-4, the V gene TRBV7-2; D might be TRBD1 (6 bases). CDR3 length equals 14 residues. Trimming took off 5 bases at V and 7 bases at J, with 15 bases between the two ends. Germline CDR1 reads SGHTA; CDR2 reads FQGNSA. The CDR3 DNA sequence: TGTGCCAGCAGCCCGAAAACAAGGGGGAACATTCAGTACTTC. This sequence encodes CASSPKTRGNIQYF.

V and J are TRBV30 and TRBJ2-7, with unresolved D. Germline V gene sequence: CDR1 GTSNPN, CDR2 SVGIG (reference sequence). This CDR3 comprises 13 residues. Trimming pared 2 bases from V and 0 bases from J, leaving 8 bases between. CDR3 sequence (DNA): TGTGCCTGGAGTTCGGGCTACTCCTACGAGCAGTACTTC. Protein: CAWSSGYSYEQYF.

The rearrangement joins TRBV7-2 to TRBJ2-6; a possible D gene is TRBD1 (6 bases). V shed 5 bases and J shed 0 bases, with 14 bases lying between them. Germline CDR1 is SGHTA and CDR2 is FQGNSA. This CDR3 region has 17 residues. In DNA form, the CDR3 reads TGTGCCAGCAGCCTCGGACAGCCCAACTCTGGGGCCAACGTCCTGACTTTC. Protein sequence: CASSLGQPNSGANVLTF.

This chain joins TRBV30 and TRBJ2-3, with TRBD1 matching 9 bases. CDR1 and CDR2 (germline): GTSNPN, SVGIG (reference sequence). V dropped 5 bases and J dropped 7; count of bases not matched to a gene: 13. This CDR3 is built from 15 residues. The CDR3 coding sequence is TGTGCCTGGGTGGGTCCGGGACAGGGACCGAATACGCAGTATTTT. Translated, it gives CAWVGPGQGPNTQYF.